The TCR beta chain under discussion was sequenced for a study of CD8+ T cells in alopecia areata. J lost 1 base, V lost 3 bases, and 6 bases had no gene match. There are 17 residues in the CDR3. Germline V lookup: CDR1 SEHNR, CDR2 FQNEAQ (reference sequence). It was cDNA, reverse transcribed from extracted RNA, that served as the sequencing template. The repertoire was sequenced with immunoSEQ multiplex PCR; TCRdb's copy has only in-frame clones and lacks some. The sample records more than 200,000 clones, roughly two thirds being singletons. The investigators collected lesional scalp punch biopsies and peripheral blood from alopecia areata patients.

The chain carries TRBV7-9 and TRBJ1-1, with 12 bases aligning to TRBD1. The clonotype was recovered from a human donor with alopecia areata. Sequenced here: CD4+ T cells sorted from blood, sampled at week 0. CDR3 DNA sequence: TGTGCCAGCAGCTTGGGACAGGGGGCCGTAAGGAACACTGAAGCTTTCTTT. Its protein product is CASSLGQGAVRNTEAFF.